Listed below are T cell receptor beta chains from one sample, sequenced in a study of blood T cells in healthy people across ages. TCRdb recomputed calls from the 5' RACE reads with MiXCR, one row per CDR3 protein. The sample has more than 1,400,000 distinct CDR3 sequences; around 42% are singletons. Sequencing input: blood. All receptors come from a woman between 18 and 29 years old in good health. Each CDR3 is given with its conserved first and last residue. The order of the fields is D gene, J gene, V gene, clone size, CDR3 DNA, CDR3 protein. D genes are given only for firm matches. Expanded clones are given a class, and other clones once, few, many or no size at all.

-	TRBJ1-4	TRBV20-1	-	TGCAGTGCTAGAGATCCGTCCGGTCAGGGTTCTGAAAAACTGTTTTTT	CSARDPSGQGSEKLFF
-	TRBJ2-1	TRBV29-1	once	TGCAGCGTTGAGGGGTCGGGTCCCTACAATGAGCAGTTCTTC	CSVEGSGPYNEQFF
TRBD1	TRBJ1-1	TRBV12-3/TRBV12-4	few	TGTGCCAGCAGTTCCCCCGGGACAGCGGCTTTCTTT	CASSSPGTAAFF
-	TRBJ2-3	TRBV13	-	TGTGCCAGCGCCCCCGGAAGCGGGCCAGAGGGAGATACGCAGTATTTT	CASAPGSGPEGDTQYF
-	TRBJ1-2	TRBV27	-	TGTGCCAGCAGTTCAACCTTTTTTAATGGCTTGCGGGATGGCTACACCTTC	CASSSTFFNGLRDGYTF
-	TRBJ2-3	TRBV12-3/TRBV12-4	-	TGTGCCAGCATTTCGTCGGGGGAGGCCGACACAGATACGCAGTATTTT	CASISSGEADTDTQYF
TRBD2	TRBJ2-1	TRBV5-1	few	TGCGCCAGCAGATTAGCGGGGGCCTACTTATCCAATGAGCAGTTCTTC	CASRLAGAYLSNEQFF
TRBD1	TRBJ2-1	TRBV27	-	TGTGCCAGCACCCGGGGGGACAGGGACGACAATGAGCAGTTCTTC	CASTRGDRDDNEQFF
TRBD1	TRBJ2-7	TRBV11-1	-	TGTGCCAGCAGCCTTGCCCCGGGACAGGGGATCTACGAGCAGTACTTC	CASSLAPGQGIYEQYF
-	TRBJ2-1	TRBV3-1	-	TGTGCCAGCAGCTGGAGAACGAACAATGAGCAGTTCTTC	CASSWRTNNEQFF